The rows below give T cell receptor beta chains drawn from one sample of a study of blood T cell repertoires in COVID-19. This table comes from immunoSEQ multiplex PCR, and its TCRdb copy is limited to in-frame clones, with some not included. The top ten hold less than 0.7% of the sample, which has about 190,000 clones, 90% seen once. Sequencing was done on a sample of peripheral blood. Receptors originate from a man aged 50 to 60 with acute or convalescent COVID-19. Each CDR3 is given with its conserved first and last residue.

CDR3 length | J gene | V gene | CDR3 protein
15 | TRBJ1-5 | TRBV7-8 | CASSLGFREGQPQHF
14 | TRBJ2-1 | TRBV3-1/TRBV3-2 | CASSSSGVSNEQFF
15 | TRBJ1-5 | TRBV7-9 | CASSQAGLGNQPQHF
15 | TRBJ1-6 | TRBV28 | CASSPGTGANSPLHF
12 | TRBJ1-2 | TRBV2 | CASSETLYGYTF
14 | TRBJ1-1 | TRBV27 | CASSYKQGYTEAFF
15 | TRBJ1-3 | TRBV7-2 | CASSLVIRERNTIYF
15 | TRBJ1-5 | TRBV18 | CASSPRQEGSQPQHF
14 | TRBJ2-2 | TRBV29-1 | CSEVQTGNTGELFF
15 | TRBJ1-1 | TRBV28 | CASSLAGGLNTEAFF
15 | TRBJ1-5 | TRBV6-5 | CASSPDTPTYQPQHF
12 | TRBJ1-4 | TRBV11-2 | CASSGQGEKLFF
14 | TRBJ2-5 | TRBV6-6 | CASSPTGEQETQYF
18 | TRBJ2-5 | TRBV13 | CASSLGLAGPPTEETQYF
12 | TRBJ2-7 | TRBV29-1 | CSVVSARGGQYF
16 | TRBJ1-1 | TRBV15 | CATSRGKGAADTEAFF
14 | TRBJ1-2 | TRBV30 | CAWSLGQNFYGYTF